This TCR beta chain was observed in a study of blood T cell repertoires in COVID-19. At the level of the study: Samples taken during acute and convalescent COVID-19 were collected in the United States, Italy and Spain. Sources were T cells, B-cell-depleted T cells, or PBMCs; the material itself was cDNA or gDNA.

The authors' processing: Counts of nucleated cells, estimated from reference gene primer amplification, were obtained. Clones were read by immunoSEQ multiplex PCR, and TCRdb kept only the in-frame ones, dropping some. The DNA gave D and trimming, while V, J and clone size come from that table. The sample includes around 150,000 clones, over 80% seen only once; the top ten take more than 7%. The sequence was obtained from a woman older than 75 with active or convalescent COVID-19. Sequenced input: peripheral blood.

The CDR3, as DNA: TGTGCCAGCAGCGCGACAGGGGCTGGGGCCAACGTCCTGACTTTC. It is translated as CASSATGAGANVLTF. The chain links TRBV9 to TRBJ2-6, with 8 bases matching TRBD1. CDR1 and CDR2 (germline): SGDLS, YYNGEE. Trimming removed 3 bases from V and 2 bases from J; junction bases left unmatched: 1. There are 15 residues in the CDR3.